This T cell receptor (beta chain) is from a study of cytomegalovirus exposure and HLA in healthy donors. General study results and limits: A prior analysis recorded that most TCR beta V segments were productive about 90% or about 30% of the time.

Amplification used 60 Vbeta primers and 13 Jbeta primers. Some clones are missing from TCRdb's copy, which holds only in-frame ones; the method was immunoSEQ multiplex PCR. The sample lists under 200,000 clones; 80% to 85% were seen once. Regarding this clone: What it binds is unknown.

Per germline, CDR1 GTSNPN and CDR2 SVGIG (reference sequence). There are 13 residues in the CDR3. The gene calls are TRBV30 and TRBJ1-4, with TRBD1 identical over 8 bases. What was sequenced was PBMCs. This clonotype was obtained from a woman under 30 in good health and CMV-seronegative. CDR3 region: CAVNRDRSEKLFF. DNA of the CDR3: TGTGCTGTTAACCGGGACAGGTCTGAAAAACTGTTTTTT.